Sequencing of this TCR beta chain was carried out in a study of T cell changes during pregnancy in multiple sclerosis. CDR1 is SQVTM and CDR2 is ANQGSEA in the germline V gene. V was clipped by 6 bases and J by 7 bases, with 22 bases between them. The CDR3 sequence is 15 residues long. Assay: immunoSEQ multiplex PCR; the TCRdb copy retains only in-frame clones and omits some. The sample lists tens of thousands of clones; about nine tenths were seen once. The sample here was CD4+ T cells from peripheral blood mononuclear cells, taken in the first trimester of pregnancy. J is TRBJ2-1 and V is TRBV29-1, with D possibly TRBD2 on 6 matching bases. The receptor was derived from a female donor with multiple sclerosis, enrolled in a pregnancy study. The CDR3 sequence is CSVVGLPSHGNEQFF. The DNA of the CDR3 is TGCAGCGTCGTAGGACTACCCTCCCATGGGAATGAGCAGTTCTTC.